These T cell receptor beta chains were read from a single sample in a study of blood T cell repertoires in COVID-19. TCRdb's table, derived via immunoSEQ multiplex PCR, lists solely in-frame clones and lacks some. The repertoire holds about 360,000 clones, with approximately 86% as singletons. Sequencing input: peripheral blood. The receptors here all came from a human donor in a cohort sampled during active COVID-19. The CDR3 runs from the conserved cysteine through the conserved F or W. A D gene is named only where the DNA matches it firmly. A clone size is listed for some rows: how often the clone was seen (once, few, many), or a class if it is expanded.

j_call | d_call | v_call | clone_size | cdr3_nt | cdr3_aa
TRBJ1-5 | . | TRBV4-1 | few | TGCGCCAGCAGCCAAGGATCCCGGGGACAGCCCCAGCATTTT | CASSQGSRGQPQHF
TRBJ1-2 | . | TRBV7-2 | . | TGTGCCAGCAGCTTAGCCTACAGGGACGAGCGTGGCTACACCTTC | CASSLAYRDERGYTF
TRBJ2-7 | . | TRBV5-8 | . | TGTGCCAGCAGCTCGGGGACTCCTAACGAGCAGTACTTC | CASSSGTPNEQYF
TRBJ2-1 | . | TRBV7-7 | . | TGTGCTAGCAGCCTCAACGGGGGTGACAATGAGCAGTTCTTC | CASSLNGGDNEQFF
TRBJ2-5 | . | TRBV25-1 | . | TGTGCCAGCAGTAACAGGTCCCCAGAGACCCAGTACTTC | CASSNRSPETQYF
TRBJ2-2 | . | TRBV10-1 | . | TGCGCCAGCAGTTTGGGGGGAGACAGGGAGGCCGGGGAGCTGTTTTTT | CASSLGGDREAGELFF
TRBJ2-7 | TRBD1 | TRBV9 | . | TGTGCCAGCAGCGTCAGGGACAGCTCCTACGAGCAGTACTTC | CASSVRDSSYEQYF
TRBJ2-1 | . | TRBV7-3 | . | TGTGCCAGCAGCTTAAAAGGAGCGTACAATGAGCAGTTCTTC | CASSLKGAYNEQFF
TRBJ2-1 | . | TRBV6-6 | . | TGTGCCAGCAGTGTCGCCGGGCAGGAGGATGAGCAGTTCTTC | CASSVAGQEDEQFF
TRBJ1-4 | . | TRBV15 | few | TGTGCCACCAGCAGAGTATATCGGGCTAATGAAAAACTGTTTTTT | CATSRVYRANEKLFF
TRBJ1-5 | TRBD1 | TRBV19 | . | TGTGCCAGTAGTACACAGGGGGCCCAGCCCCAGCATTTT | CASSTQGAQPQHF
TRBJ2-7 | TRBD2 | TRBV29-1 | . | TGCAGCGTCGAGGGACTAGCGGGAAATGAGCAGTACTTC | CSVEGLAGNEQYF
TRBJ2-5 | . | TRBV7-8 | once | TGTGCCAGCAGCCTAGGGGCTTCGGTGGGAGACCAGTACTTC | CASSLGASVGDQYF
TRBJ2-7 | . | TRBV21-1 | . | TGTGCCAGCAGCAAAGTCCCCGGGAGGAGGGTAACCTACGAGCAGTACTTC | CASSKVPGRRVTYEQYF
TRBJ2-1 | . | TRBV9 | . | TGTGCCAGCAGCGTAGAGGGGTACTCCTACAATGAGCAGTTCTTC | CASSVEGYSYNEQFF
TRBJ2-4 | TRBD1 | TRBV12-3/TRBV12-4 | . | TGTGCCAGCAGGGGACAGGCGGGAAACATTCAGTACTTC | CASRGQAGNIQYF
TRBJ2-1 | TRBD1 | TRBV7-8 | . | TGTGCCAGCAGCCTCCTGGGGGACAGGGGCGGCAATGAGCAGTTCTTC | CASSLLGDRGGNEQFF
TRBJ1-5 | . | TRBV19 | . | TGTGCCAGTAGTAAGCTGAGGACTGGGCGCAATCAGCCCCAGCATTTT | CASSKLRTGRNQPQHF
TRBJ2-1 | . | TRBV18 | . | TGTGCCAGCTCACCGTCCCGGGACTACAATGAGCAGTTCTTC | CASSPSRDYNEQFF
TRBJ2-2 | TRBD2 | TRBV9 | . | TGTGCCAGCAGCGACGCTGGACTAGCGGTTAACACCGGGGAGCTGTTTTTT | CASSDAGLAVNTGELFF
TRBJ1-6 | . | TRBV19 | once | TGTGCCAGTAGTATAAGTCGGAATTCACCCCTCCACTTT | CASSISRNSPLHF
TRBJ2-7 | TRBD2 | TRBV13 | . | TGTGCCAGCAGCTTAGGTAGCGGGGGGGCCGACCACGAGCAGTACTTC | CASSLGSGGADHEQYF
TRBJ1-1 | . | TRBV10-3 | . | TGTGCCATCAGTGAGGGAACAGGGGAAGCTTTCTTT | CAISEGTGEAFF
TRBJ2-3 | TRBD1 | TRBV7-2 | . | TGTGCCAGCAGCTTAGAAAGACAGGGTGGCTTGACAGATACGCAGTATTTT | CASSLERQGGLTDTQYF
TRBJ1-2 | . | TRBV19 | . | TGTGCCAGCCGGGGGGCCGTGTTAGATGGCTACACCTTC | CASRGAVLDGYTF
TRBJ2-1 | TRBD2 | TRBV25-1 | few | TGTGCCAGCAGTGGCTTACTAGCGGGTAAGCCCTACAATGAGCAGTTCTTC | CASSGLLAGKPYNEQFF